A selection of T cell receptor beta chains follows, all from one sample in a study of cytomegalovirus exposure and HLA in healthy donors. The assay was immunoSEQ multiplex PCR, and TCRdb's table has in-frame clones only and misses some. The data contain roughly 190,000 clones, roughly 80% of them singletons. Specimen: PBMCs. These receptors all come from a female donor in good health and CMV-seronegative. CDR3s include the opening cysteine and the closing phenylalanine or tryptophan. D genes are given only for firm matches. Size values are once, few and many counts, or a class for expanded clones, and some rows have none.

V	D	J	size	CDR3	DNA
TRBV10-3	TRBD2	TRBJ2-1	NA	CAISELTSASSYNEQFF	TGTGCCATCAGTGAGTTGACTAGCGCGAGCTCCTACAATGAGCAGTTCTTC
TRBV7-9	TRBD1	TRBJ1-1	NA	CASSKQDRHTEAFF	TGTGCCAGCAGCAAACAGGACAGGCACACTGAAGCTTTCTTT
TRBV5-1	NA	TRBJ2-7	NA	CASSLVPGDHEQYF	TGCGCCAGCAGCTTGGTGCCAGGGGACCACGAGCAGTACTTC
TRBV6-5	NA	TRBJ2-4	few	CASRRTVTPNIQYF	TGTGCCAGCAGACGCACGGTCACCCCAAACATTCAGTACTTC
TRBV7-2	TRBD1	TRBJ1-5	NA	CASSLAGRDRVSNQPQHF	TGTGCCAGCAGCTTAGCTGGGCGGGACAGAGTTAGCAATCAGCCCCAGCATTTT
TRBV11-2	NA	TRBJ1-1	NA	CASSPGQNTEAFF	TGTGCCAGCAGCCCGGGACAGAACACTGAAGCTTTCTTT
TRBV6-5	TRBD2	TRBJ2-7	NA	CASRGLGTSHEQYF	TGTGCCAGCAGGGGACTAGGAACCTCCCACGAGCAGTACTTC
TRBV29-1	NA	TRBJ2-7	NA	CSVVEMASAYEQYF	TGCAGCGTCGTTGAAATGGCTAGCGCCTACGAGCAGTACTTC
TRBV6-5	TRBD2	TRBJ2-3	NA	CASRPGGGLADTQYF	TGTGCCAGCAGGCCGGGGGGGGGTTTAGCAGATACGCAGTATTTT
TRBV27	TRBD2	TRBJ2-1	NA	CASSLSQRGASEQFF	TGTGCCAGCAGTTTATCTCAGCGGGGGGCGAGTGAGCAGTTCTTC
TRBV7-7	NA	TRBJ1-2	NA	CASSPLPGGQGIYGYTF	TGTGCCAGCAGCCCTCTCCCGGGGGGGCAAGGGATCTATGGCTACACCTTC
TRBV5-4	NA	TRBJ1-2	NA	CASTLGAGFSTPDGYTF	TGTGCCAGCACTCTGGGGGCAGGGTTTTCAACCCCAGATGGCTACACCTTC
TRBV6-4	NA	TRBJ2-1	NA	CASSGPTSNEQFF	TGTGCCAGCAGTGGCCCGACTAGCAATGAGCAGTTCTTC
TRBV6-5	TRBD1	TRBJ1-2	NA	CASRKGTGGFYTF	TGTGCCAGCAGGAAAGGGACAGGGGGCTTTTACACCTTC
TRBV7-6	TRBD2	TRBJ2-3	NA	CASSLALAGRTDTQYF	TGTGCCAGCAGCTTAGCTCTAGCGGGGAGAACAGATACGCAGTATTTT
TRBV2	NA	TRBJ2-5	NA	CASNMQGEDQYF	TGTGCCAGCAATATGCAGGGGGAGGACCAGTACTTC
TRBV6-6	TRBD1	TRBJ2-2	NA	CASRTGMNTGELFF	TGTGCCTCTAGGACAGGGATGAACACCGGGGAGCTGTTTTTT
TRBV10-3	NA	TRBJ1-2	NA	CAISEMTEYYGYTF	TGTGCCATCAGTGAGATGACAGAATACTATGGCTACACCTTC
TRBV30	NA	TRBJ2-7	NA	CAWRDSSYEQYF	TGTGCCTGGAGAGACAGTTCCTACGAGCAGTACTTC
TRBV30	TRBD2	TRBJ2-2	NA	CAWSFLAGPGELFF	TGTGCCTGGAGTTTTCTAGCGGGTCCCGGGGAGCTGTTTTTT
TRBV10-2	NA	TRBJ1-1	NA	CASSEWSGWVNTEAFF	TGCGCCAGCAGTGAGTGGTCGGGGTGGGTAAACACTGAAGCTTTCTTT
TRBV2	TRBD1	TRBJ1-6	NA	CASRGTGTPLHF	TGTGCCAGCAGGGGGACAGGAACACCCCTCCACTTT
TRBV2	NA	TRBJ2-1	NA	CASSVGVAGRAGYNEQFF	TGTGCCAGCAGTGTTGGGGTTGCGGGGCGGGCGGGGTACAATGAGCAGTTCTTC
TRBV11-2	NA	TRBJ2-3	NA	CASSERRTDTQYF	TGTGCCAGCAGCGAGAGGCGCACAGATACGCAGTATTTT
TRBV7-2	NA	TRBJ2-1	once	CASSSTLAVYNEQFF	TGTGCCAGCAGCTCGACTCTCGCGGTCTACAATGAGCAGTTCTTC
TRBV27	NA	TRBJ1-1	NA	CASSLSKSGGTEAFF	TGTGCCAGCAGTTTATCTAAGAGCGGAGGGACTGAAGCTTTCTTT
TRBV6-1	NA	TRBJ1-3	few	CASSSRGTGSRTIYF	TGTGCCAGCAGTTCACGGGGAACAGGGTCGCGCACCATATATTTT
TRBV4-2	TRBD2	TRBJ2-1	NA	CASSQEPGLAGEGEQFF	TGTGCCAGCAGCCAAGAACCGGGGCTAGCGGGAGAAGGGGAGCAGTTCTTC
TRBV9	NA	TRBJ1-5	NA	CASSVGSGVQPQHF	TGTGCCAGCAGCGTAGGTTCAGGGGTTCAGCCCCAGCATTTT
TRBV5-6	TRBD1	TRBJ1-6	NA	CASRRDRVGSPLHF	TGTGCCAGCAGACGGGACAGGGTAGGCTCACCCCTCCACTTT
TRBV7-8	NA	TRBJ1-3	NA	CASSFDTGEGNTIYF	TGTGCCAGCAGCTTCGATACAGGAGAGGGAAACACCATATATTTT